These 20 T cell receptor beta chains came from one sample sequenced in a study of blood T cell repertoires in COVID-19. The repertoire was sequenced with immunoSEQ multiplex PCR; TCRdb's copy has only in-frame clones and lacks some. Among 110,000 or so clones, around 86% were seen once, and the ten largest hold approximately 40%. The sample taken for sequencing was peripheral blood. Receptor source: a man aged 80 or over with acute or convalescent COVID-19.

This chain joins TRBV3-1 (or the pseudogene TRBV3-2) and TRBJ2-5; TRBD1 might be the D (6 bases). The CDR3 contains 15 residues. Per the germline V gene, CDR1 is LGHDT and CDR2 is YNNKEL (reference sequence). V gave up 4 bases and J gave up 3 bases, with 15 bases separating them. The DNA for the CDR3 is TGTGCCAGCAGCCGGGACACCGCCCGGAAAGAGACCCAGTACTTC. It is translated as CASSRDTARKETQYF.

The chain links TRBV7-2 to TRBJ2-6; D is undetermined. Per germline, CDR1 SGHTA and CDR2 FQGNSA. V lost 2 bases, J lost 1 base, and 3 bases lay in between. CDR3 length equals 14 residues. This CDR3 reads CASSLQSGANVLTF. The CDR3 DNA reads TGTGCCAGCAGCTTACAGTCTGGGGCCAACGTCCTGACTTTC.

The V and J genes are TRBV6-5 and TRBJ2-4, with a weak D call TRBD2 (6 bases). Trimming stripped 4 bases from V and 8 bases from J, with 15 bases between. The CDR3 covers 14 residues. The germline CDR1 and CDR2 sequences are MNHEY and SVGAGI. The CDR3 is CASSSYGGDDIQYF. The CDR3 DNA follows: TGTGCCAGCAGTTCCTACGGGGGAGACGACATTCAGTACTTC.

A few counts support this clone. The V gene is TRBV6-2 or TRBV6-3, the J gene TRBJ1-1, with 8 bases lining up with TRBD1. Germline CDR1 and CDR2: MNHEY and SVGEGT. CDR3 length equals 13 residues. J lost 10 bases, V lost 5 bases, and 9 bases had no gene match. The CDR3 DNA follows: TGTGCCAGCAGTCTGACAGGGGCCCGGACAGCTTTCTTT. It yields the protein CASSLTGARTAFF.

The chain employs TRBV6-1 and TRBJ1-4, with a weak D call TRBD1 (5 bases). Germline-derived CDR1 and CDR2 are MNHNS and SASEGT. This CDR3 is built from 18 residues. Between the trimmed V and J ends, which lost 4 bases and 0 bases, there was a span of 18 bases. The CDR3 spells CASSGPPGTSTTNEKLFF. CDR3 DNA: TGTGCCAGCAGTGGGCCGCCAGGGACTTCTACAACTAATGAAAAACTGTTTTTT.

This clone was picked up one time. V and J are TRBV2 and TRBJ1-4; D remains unclear. Trimming cost V 3 bases and J 7 bases, with 3 bases left between them. CDR3 size: 11 residues. The germline V gene has CDR1 SNHLY and CDR2 FYNNEI. The CDR3 DNA reads TGTGCCAGCAGTGACAGTGAAAAACTGTTTTTT. It encodes CASSDSEKLFF.

This chain uses TRBV5-1 with TRBJ2-6; 7 bases line up with TRBD1. Germline lookup yields CDR1 SGHRS and CDR2 YFSETQ. This CDR3 spans 15 amino acids. With V trimmed by 1 base and J by 4 bases, 2 bases remained unmatched. The CDR3 sequence: CASSLRGQGANVLTF. The CDR3 bases are TGCGCCAGCAGCTTGAGGGGGCAGGGGGCCAACGTCCTGACTTTC.

This clone was observed a handful of times. The chain has TRBV6-6 and TRBJ1-2; 8 positions agree with TRBD1. The CDR3 consists of 15 residues. The junction had 6 bases not matched to a gene; V was cut back by 5 bases and J by 1 base. Germline assignment: CDR1 MNHNY and CDR2 SVGAGI (reference sequence). The CDR3 bases are TGTGCCAGCAGTCACAGACAGGGGTATAACTATGGCTACACCTTC. This encodes CASSHRQGYNYGYTF.

The genes are TRBV6-5 and TRBJ2-3, with D tentatively TRBD2 (5 bases). V was trimmed by 1 base and J by 2 bases, leaving 13 bases between them. This CDR3 region has 16 residues. The V gene's germline CDR1 is MNHEY and CDR2 SVGAGI. Written as DNA, the CDR3 is TGTGCCAGCAGTTACTTCGCGGGCCCCTCCACAGATACGCAGTATTTT. As protein: CASSYFAGPSTDTQYF.

The sample holds a few counts of this clone. This sequence joins TRBV7-3 and TRBJ2-7; TRBD1 matches 9 bases. The CDR3 loop spans 13 amino acids. The V segment lost 4 bases and the J segment 6 bases; nucleotides outside the gene matches: 4. CDR1 SGHTA and CDR2 FQGTGA come from the germline V gene. CDR3 bases: TGTGCCAGCAGCTCGGGACAGGGAGGCGAGCAGTACTTC. This translates into CASSSGQGGEQYF.

Remarks on this clone: In the same sample, other DNA sequences code for this CDR3. CDR3 region: CASSLGGGYTEAFF. The CDR3 DNA is TGCGCCAGCAGCTTGGGGGGCGGCTACACTGAAGCTTTCTTT. J is TRBJ1-1 and V is TRBV5-1; D possibly corresponds to TRBD1 (5 bases). Deletions cut 0 bases from V and 3 bases from J, with 9 bases between. CDR3 size: 14 residues. In germline, CDR1 is SGHRS, CDR2 YFSETQ.

As regards this clone: Other DNA sequences from this sample encode an identical CDR3 as well. J is TRBJ1-5 and V is TRBV30, with a tentative D call TRBD1 (5 bases). This CDR3 is built from 13 residues. Germline assignment: CDR1 GTSNPN and CDR2 SVGIG (reference sequence). V lost 0 bases to trimming and J lost 6 bases, with 9 bases between them. The CDR3, as DNA: TGTGCCTGGAGTGTACTGGGGGGTCAGCCCCAGCATTTT. Translation: CAWSVLGGQPQHF. Filled out from reference TRBV30 and TRBJ1-5, the complete variable domain reads SQTIHQWPATLVQPVGSPLSLECTVEGTSNPNLYWYRQAAGRGLQLLFYSVGIGQISSEVPQNLSASRPQDRQFILSSKKLLLSDSGFYLCAWSVLGGQPQHFGDGTRLSIL.

There are a few counts of this clone. The rearrangement joins TRBV7-9 to TRBJ1-2, with D possibly TRBD1 on 5 matching bases. Trimming took off 1 base at V and 0 bases at J, with 6 bases between the two ends. The germline CDR1 and CDR2 sequences are SEHNR and FQNEAQ (reference sequence). This CDR3 comprises 14 residues. CDR3 bases: TGTGCCAGCAGCTTAGGACAGCCTAACTATGGCTACACCTTC. The encoded protein is CASSLGQPNYGYTF. Drawing the rest from reference TRBV7-9 and TRBJ1-2, the complete variable domain is DTGVSQNPRHKITKRGQNVTFRCDPISEHNRLYWYRQTLGQGPEFLTYFQNEAQLEKSRLLSDRFSAERPKGSFSTLEIQRTEQGDSAMYLCASSLGQPNYGYTFGSGTRLTVV.

The rearrangement uses TRBV5-1 and TRBJ1-2; TRBD1 matches 7 bases. The CDR3 consists of 15 residues. Germline trimming cut 0 bases from V and 5 bases from J; bases unmatched to any gene: 7. Germline lookup yields CDR1 SGHRS and CDR2 YFSETQ. CDR3 protein: CASSLEGQSGYGYTF. For the CDR3, the DNA is TGCGCCAGCAGCTTGGAGGGACAGAGTGGTTATGGCTACACCTTC.

This clone was recorded many times. This chain connects TRBV30 to TRBJ1-6; perhaps TRBD1 as D (6 bases). V was shortened by 1 base and J by 6 bases, with 13 bases between the two germline ends. The V gene's germline CDR1 is GTSNPN and CDR2 SVGIG (reference sequence). CDR3 length: 15 residues. The CDR3 region is CAWSETGLSNSPLHF. The CDR3 DNA follows: TGTGCCTGGAGTGAAACAGGGTTAAGTAATTCACCCCTCCACTTT.

The V and J genes are TRBV7-3 and TRBJ2-5, with 8 bases identical to TRBD2. V was pared by 1 base and J by 4 bases, with 5 bases of the junction left unmatched. The CDR3 extends over 15 amino acids. Germline CDR1 is SGHTA and CDR2 is FQGTGA. The CDR3 bases are TGTGCCAGCAGCTTAAGAGCGGGAGTGGGAGAGACCCAGTACTTC. Its translation is CASSLRAGVGETQYF.

The genes are TRBV28 and TRBJ2-1; 11 bases are shared with TRBD2. The trim removed 5 bases at V and 6 bases at J, leaving 9 bases unmatched. The CDR3 runs 16 residues. The germline V gene encodes CDR1 MDHEN and CDR2 SYDVKM. The CDR3 loop reads CASSAAGSGRVNEQFF. The CDR3 DNA sequence: TGTGCCAGCAGTGCGGCGGGTAGCGGGAGGGTCAATGAGCAGTTCTTC.

The chain has TRBV5-1 and TRBJ2-5; 9 bases map to TRBD1. Germline V gene lookup returns CDR1 SGHRS and CDR2 YFSETQ. After removal of 0 bases from V and 4 bases from J, the junction contained 4 bases not matched to a gene. This CDR3 comprises 15 residues. CDR3 residues: CASSLGTGVLETQYF. For the CDR3, the DNA is TGCGCCAGCAGCTTGGGGACAGGGGTATTAGAGACCCAGTACTTC.

Regarding this clone: Other DNA sequences within the sample encode an identical CDR3. This rearrangement joins TRBV10-3 to TRBJ1-1, with TRBD1 identical over 9 bases. Trimming cost V 2 bases and J 11 bases; bases outside gene matches: 3. The CDR3 loop spans 12 amino acids. The germline V gene encodes CDR1 ENHRY and CDR2 SYGVKD. The chain's CDR3 is CAISEDDRGAFF. The CDR3 coding sequence is TGTGCCATCAGTGAGGACGACAGGGGGGCTTTCTTT.

The V and J genes are TRBV2 and TRBJ1-5; D remains unclear. Germline CDR1 reads SNHLY; CDR2 reads FYNNEI. The V end lost 4 bases, the J end lost 3 bases, and 10 bases lay between the germline ends. The CDR3 is 14 amino acids. The CDR3 loop reads CASSVVRDNQPQHF. DNA for the CDR3: TGTGCCAGCAGTGTAGTGAGGGACAATCAGCCCCAGCATTTT.